These 30 T cell receptor beta chains share one sample of origin, sequenced in a study of blood T cell repertoires in COVID-19. TCRdb keeps only in-frame clones here, not all; method: immunoSEQ multiplex PCR. The sample has fewer than 250,000 clones, around 83% seen once; the top ten hold roughly 7.6%. The sequenced sample consisted of peripheral blood. These TCRs come from a woman aged 50 to 60 with acute or convalescent COVID-19.

V gene TRBV5-1 combines with J gene TRBJ2-1; 9 bases line up with TRBD2. J was trimmed by 7 bases and V by 1 base; bases with no gene match: 9. CDR3 length: 16 residues. Germline CDR1 and CDR2: SGHRS and YFSETQ. The CDR3 loop reads CASSLSTGTSFNEQFF. The CDR3 DNA sequence: TGCGCCAGCAGCTTGTCGACCGGGACTAGCTTTAATGAGCAGTTCTTC.

The J gene is TRBJ2-7, the V gene TRBV24-1, with D tentatively TRBD1 (6 bases). CDR3 length: 12 residues. CDR1 KGHDR and CDR2 SFDVKD come from the germline V gene. V was pared by 7 bases and J by 4 bases, with 10 bases between. CDR3 sequence (DNA): TGTGCCACCAGCAGGGGCGGTTACGAGCAGTACTTC. Translated, it gives CATSRGGYEQYF.

This chain uses TRBV2 with TRBJ2-7, with a weak D call TRBD2 (6 bases). The CDR3 has 12 amino acids. The germline V and J ends were trimmed by 2 bases and 5 bases, with 7 bases remaining between them. Germline assignment: CDR1 SNHLY and CDR2 FYNNEI. The CDR3 reads CASSESGDEQYF. CDR3 in DNA: TGTGCCAGCAGTGAATCGGGGGACGAGCAGTACTTC. Variable domain in full (rest from reference TRBV2 and TRBJ2-7): EPEVTQTPSHQVTQMGQEVILRCVPISNHLYFYWYRQILGQKVEFLVSFYNNEISEKSEIFDDQFSVERPDGSNFTLKIRSTKLEDSAMYFCASSESGDEQYFGPGTRLTVT.

V gene TRBV20-1 combines with J gene TRBJ2-1, with D possibly matching TRBD2 (5 bases). V dropped 7 bases and J dropped 4 bases, with 8 bases sitting between them. CDR3 length equals 11 residues. The V gene's germline CDR1 is DFQATT and CDR2 SNEGSKA (reference sequence). Here the CDR3 reads CSVRTYNEQFF. CDR3 coding DNA: TGCAGTGTTCGGACTTACAATGAGCAGTTCTTC.

V and J are TRBV19 and TRBJ2-3; 9 bases match TRBD1. The trim removed 5 bases at V and 5 bases at J, leaving 5 bases unmatched. CDR1 is LNHDA, CDR2 SQIVND, per germline (reference sequence). The CDR3 extends over 14 amino acids. CDR3 bases: TGTGCCAGTAGTGACCGGGACAGGGAAGATACGCAGTATTTT. This gives the protein CASSDRDREDTQYF.

V gene TRBV9 combines with J gene TRBJ2-5; TRBD1 agrees at 8 bases. Per the germline V gene, CDR1 is SGDLS and CDR2 is YYNGEE. V lost 4 bases, J lost 4 bases, and 6 bases stayed unmatched. CDR3 length: 14 residues. CDR3 bases: TGTGCCAGCAGCCCAGGGGGCAGGGGAGAGACCCAGTACTTC. Its translation is CASSPGGRGETQYF.

J is TRBJ2-1 and V is TRBV7-2; TRBD2 agrees at 9 bases. The CDR3 has 15 amino acids. Germline V gives CDR1 SGHTA, CDR2 FQGNSA. After removal of 4 bases from V and 9 bases from J, the junction contained 10 bases not matched to a gene. The CDR3 DNA follows: TGTGCCAGCAGCTCGTCTGCGGGAGGGCCTGGTGAGCAGTTCTTC. Translating gives CASSSSAGGPGEQFF.

In its sample, this clone was seen a few times. In the same sample, other DNA sequences code for this CDR3. The chain recombines TRBV7-2 with TRBJ2-1; possible D gene TRBD2, 6 bases. V lost 5 bases and J 7 bases, leaving 12 bases between the germline ends. This CDR3 region has 13 residues. Germline CDR1 reads SGHTA; CDR2 reads FQGNSA. The CDR3: CASSLSRGNEQFF. CDR3 DNA: TGTGCCAGCAGCCTTTCACGGGGGAATGAGCAGTTCTTC.

The chain employs TRBV5-8 and TRBJ1-5, with 11 bases lining up with TRBD1. CDR1 and CDR2 (germline): SGHTS, YDEGEE. This CDR3 is 16 amino acids long. The J segment lost 11 bases and the V segment lost 2 bases, leaving 12 bases of the junction unmatched. The CDR3 DNA follows: TGTGCCAGCAGCTTCCAAGCCGGGACAGGGGGTGGAACCCAGCATTTT. Translation gives CASSFQAGTGGGTQHF.

The chain joins TRBV5-5 to TRBJ1-5; 7 nucleotides align to TRBD1. Germline CDR1 reads SGHKS; CDR2 reads YYEKEE (reference sequence). With 4 bases clipped from V and 0 bases from J, the junction kept 7 bases outside the gene matches. The CDR3 runs 16 residues. CDR3 nucleotides: TGTGCCAGCAGCCCCCTGGGGACAGATAGCAATCAGCCCCAGCATTTT. Its translation: CASSPLGTDSNQPQHF.

The V and J genes are TRBV12-3 or TRBV12-4 and TRBJ1-4; possible D gene TRBD1, 5 bases. The CDR3 has 12 amino acids. Trimming cost V 6 bases and J 8 bases, with 10 bases left between them. DNA of the CDR3: TGTGCCAGCAGCTACACAGGAGAAAAACTGTTTTTT. The encoded protein is CASSYTGEKLFF.

The genes are TRBV7-2 and TRBJ2-3; 8 bases line up with TRBD2. The CDR3 length is 18 residues. Germline loops: CDR1 SGHTA, CDR2 FQGNSA. After removal of 1 base from V and 3 bases from J, the junction contained 12 bases not matched to a gene. The CDR3 DNA reads TGTGCCAGCAGCTTAGACGGCGGGAGGTGGGGGGGTACAGATACGCAGTATTTT. As protein: CASSLDGGRWGGTDTQYF. The full variable domain, in which reference TRBV7-2 and TRBJ2-3 provide the parts outside the CDR3, is GAGVSQSPSNKVTEKGKDVELRCDPISGHTALYWYRQSLGQGLEFLIYFQGNSAPDKSGLPSDRFSAERTGGSVSTLTIQRTQQEDSAVYLCASSLDGGRWGGTDTQYFGPGTRLTVL.

The chain links TRBV3-1 (or the pseudogene TRBV3-2) to TRBJ2-7; 8 nucleotides match TRBD1. Germline V CDR1 and CDR2: LGHDT, YNNKEL (reference sequence). The CDR3 is made up of 14 amino acids. J lost 6 bases, V lost 6 bases, and 10 bases had no gene match. The CDR3 loop reads CASSLRTGFGEQYF. The CDR3 DNA is TGTGCCAGCAGTCTACGGACAGGGTTCGGCGAGCAGTACTTC.

The CDR3 region is CASSYLRPYSNQPQHF. The CDR3 DNA reads TGTGCCAGCAGTTACTTGCGGCCATATAGCAATCAGCCCCAGCATTTT. This sequence joins TRBV6-2 or TRBV6-3 and TRBJ1-5; no firm D call. V lost 1 base and J 0 bases, leaving 10 bases between the germline ends. The V gene's germline CDR1 is MNHEY and CDR2 SVGEGT. The CDR3 has 16 amino acids.

The chain recombines TRBV7-8 with TRBJ2-7; 9 bases are a match to TRBD2. From germline, CDR1 is SGHVS and CDR2 FQNEAQ. The CDR3 is 16 residues long. The junction had 11 bases not matched to a gene; V was cut back by 5 bases and J by 3 bases. CDR3 coding DNA: TGTGCCAGCAGCCTCCCGACCGGGACTAGCCACTACGAGCAGTACTTC. It encodes CASSLPTGTSHYEQYF. Using reference TRBV7-8 and TRBJ2-7 for the parts outside the CDR3, the full variable domain is GAGVSQSPRYKVAKRGQDVALRCDPISGHVSLFWYQQALGQGPEFLTYFQNEAQLDKSGLPSDRFFAERPEGSVSTLKIQRTQQEDSAVYLCASSLPTGTSHYEQYFGPGTRLTVT.

This chain connects TRBV11-3 to TRBJ2-1; 9 bases align to TRBD2. The V segment lost 3 bases and the J segment 8 bases; nucleotides outside the gene matches: 8. This CDR3 is 15 amino acids long. From germline, CDR1 is SGHNT and CDR2 YENEEA. DNA of the CDR3: TGTGCCAGCAGCTTCTATAGCGGGAGTAGTTATGAGCAGTTCTTC. Protein sequence: CASSFYSGSSYEQFF.

The chain has TRBV6-1 and TRBJ2-5; 7 nucleotides match TRBD2. The CDR3 sequence is 15 residues long. The germline gives CDR1 MNHNS, CDR2 SASEGT. J lost 2 bases, V lost 3 bases, and 6 bases had no gene match. The CDR3 sequence is CASSDQLAAQETQYF. CDR3 coding DNA: TGTGCCAGCAGTGATCAGCTAGCGGCTCAAGAGACCCAGTACTTC.

The chain combines TRBV28 with TRBJ2-1; D is possibly TRBD1 (6 bases). V was trimmed by 6 bases and J by 5 bases, leaving 20 bases between them. Germline CDR1 and CDR2: MDHEN and SYDVKM. The CDR3 sequence is 16 residues long. The CDR3 region has the DNA TGTGCCAGCAGCCCCCCCGAAGGGACATCTGACAATGAGCAGTTCTTC. Amino acids: CASSPPEGTSDNEQFF. The full variable domain, completed using reference TRBV28 and TRBJ2-1, is DVKVTQSSRYLVKRTGEKVFLECVQDMDHENMFWYRQDPGLGLRLIYFSYDVKMKEKGDIPEGYSVSREKKERFSLILESASTNQTSMYLCASSPPEGTSDNEQFFGPGTRLTVL.

The chain links TRBV24-1 to TRBJ2-5; possible D gene TRBD2, 5 bases. The CDR3 loop spans 16 amino acids. The V end lost 2 bases, the J end lost 5 bases, and 17 bases lay between the germline ends. CDR1 and CDR2 (germline): KGHDR, SFDVKD. The CDR3 sequence is CATSDSRRGWEETQYF. The CDR3 coding sequence is TGTGCCACCAGTGATTCCAGGCGCGGGTGGGAGGAGACCCAGTACTTC.

In this sample, this clone turned up once. The J gene is TRBJ2-3, the V gene TRBV6-5; TRBD1 agrees at 10 bases. The CDR3 contains 14 residues. With 6 bases clipped from V and 6 bases from J, the junction kept 6 bases outside the gene matches. Germline lookup yields CDR1 MNHEY and CDR2 SVGAGI. The CDR3 region has the DNA TGTGCCAGCAGCGTGGGACAGGGGTTTGATACGCAGTATTTT. It specifies CASSVGQGFDTQYF.

The V and J genes are TRBV19 and TRBJ2-4; D possibly corresponds to TRBD2 (6 bases). CDR1 is LNHDA and CDR2 is SQIVND in the germline V gene (reference sequence). The germline V and J ends were trimmed by 4 bases and 6 bases, with 28 bases remaining between them. The CDR3 runs 19 residues. This CDR3 is CASSKTLPSAGQGGNIQYF. The CDR3 bases are TGTGCCAGTAGTAAGACATTGCCCTCCGCCGGGCAGGGAGGAAACATTCAGTACTTC. Variable domain in full (rest from reference TRBV19 and TRBJ2-4): DGGITQSPKYLFRKEGQNVTLSCEQNLNHDAMYWYRQDPGQGLRLIYYSQIVNDFQKGDIAEGYSVSREKKESFPLTVTSAQKNPTAFYLCASSKTLPSAGQGGNIQYFGAGTRLSVL.

The V and J genes are TRBV6-5 and TRBJ1-1, with 7 bases that match TRBD1. The trim removed 8 bases at V and 0 bases at J, leaving 9 bases unmatched. This CDR3 comprises 15 residues. Germline V CDR1 and CDR2: MNHEY, SVGAGI. DNA of the CDR3: TGTGCCAGCGGGGGACAGAGACCTTTGAACACTGAAGCTTTCTTT. Its protein product is CASGGQRPLNTEAFF.

This sequence joins TRBV21-1 and TRBJ2-3; TRBD1, the table's D call, was not compared with the DNA. TRBV21-1 is listed as a pseudogene. The CDR3 is 15 residues long. The CDR3 protein is CASSKALQNTDTQYF. In DNA, the CDR3 is TGTGCCAGCAGCAAAGCGCTCCAGAACACAGATACGCAGTATTTT.

This clone was observed a handful of times. This sequence joins TRBV4-1 and TRBJ2-7, with D unclear. Trimming cost V 6 bases and J 4 bases, with 19 bases left between them. This CDR3 has 15 amino acids. Germline V gives CDR1 MGHRA, CDR2 YSYEKL. The CDR3 sequence: CASSFDKPTTYEQYF. In nucleotides, the CDR3 is TGCGCCAGCAGTTTCGACAAACCGACCACTTACGAGCAGTACTTC.

The gene calls are TRBV29-1 and TRBJ2-3, with 7 bases that match TRBD2. J gave up 3 bases and V 4 bases, and 7 bases lay outside the gene matches. Germline lookup yields CDR1 SQVTM and CDR2 ANQGSEA. This CDR3 comprises 14 residues. The CDR3 sequence: CSVVGGRLTDTQYF. In DNA, the CDR3 is TGCAGCGTTGTGGGAGGGAGGTTGACAGATACGCAGTATTTT.

V usage is TRBV19 and J usage is TRBJ2-7; tentatively, D is TRBD2 (6 bases). Looked up from germline, CDR1 is LNHDA and CDR2 is SQIVND (reference sequence). The V end was cut by 1 base, the J end by 5 bases, with 6 bases between. The CDR3 loop spans 12 amino acids. The CDR3, as DNA: TGTGCCAGTAGTATAGGCGGGGACGAGCAGTACTTC. Translated: CASSIGGDEQYF.

The chain joins TRBV19 to TRBJ1-1; 9 bases map to TRBD1. There are 14 residues in the CDR3. CDR1 is LNHDA and CDR2 is SQIVND in the germline V gene (reference sequence). V shed 6 bases and J 5 bases; nucleotides not matched to a gene: 7. The CDR3 loop reads CASREGQGRTEAFF. The CDR3 region has the DNA TGTGCCAGTAGGGAAGGACAGGGGAGGACTGAAGCTTTCTTT.

V usage is TRBV11-2 and J usage is TRBJ2-7; 8 bases align to TRBD1. This CDR3 contains 13 residues. Trimming took 5 bases from V and 7 from J; bases not matched to a gene: 7. Germline CDR1 reads SGHAT; CDR2 reads FQNNGV. The CDR3 DNA sequence: TGTGCCAGCAGCCCTCAGGGGGCGAGGGAGCAGTACTTC. Its translation is CASSPQGAREQYF.

The CDR3 region is CATSEYRESLQPQHF. The CDR3 coding sequence is TGTGCCACCAGCGAATATCGGGAGTCTCTCCAGCCCCAGCATTTT. V gene TRBV15 combines with J gene TRBJ1-5; D uncertain. Germline CDR1 LNHNV, CDR2 YYDKDF (reference sequence). The V end lost 5 bases, the J end lost 7 bases, and 18 bases lay between the germline ends. The CDR3 is 15 amino acids.

This sequence joins TRBV5-6 and TRBJ1-2, with TRBD1 as a possible D gene (5 bases). Trimming stripped 4 bases from V and 3 bases from J, with 19 bases between. CDR1 is SGHDT, CDR2 YYEEEE, per germline. The CDR3 length is 16 residues. CDR3 DNA sequence: TGTGCCAGCAGCGGGATGGGGGTGTGGGAGGACTATGGCTACACCTTC. This translates into CASSGMGVWEDYGYTF.